The source of this T cell receptor (beta chain) is a study of Graves' ophthalmopathy and Graves' hyperthyroidism. Study-level findings and limits: For separating ophthalmopathy from stable hyperthyroidism, a 13-signature model gave around 86% sensitivity and roughly 83% specificity.

Many counts were recorded for this clonotype. Its antigen is not known. Mismatch with germline at one junction end may stem from a read error. Germline V lookup: CDR1 SEHNR, CDR2 FQNEAQ (reference sequence). The CDR3 spans 19 residues. Amplification of the TCR beta CDR3 regions used RNA transcripts (as template). Second-round multiplex PCR came after first-round RT-PCR with HTBI primers. TCRdb analysed the multiplex PCR reads with MiXCR anew, one entry per CDR3 protein. The sample consists of about half a million distinct CDR3 sequences, about 15% of them appearing once. Pregnant or lactating patients and those with other autoimmune diseases or uncontrolled infections were excluded. From fresh peripheral blood, approximately 10 ml in volume, the PBMCs were obtained.

The sample was blood. V and J are TRBV7-9 and TRBJ2-5, with a possible D match to TRBD2 (6 bases). This TCR was recovered from a young woman with Graves' ophthalmopathy. The CDR3 sequence is CATSRGDIWGDWKKETQYF. CDR3 DNA: TGTGCCACCAGCCGTGGTGATATTTGGGGGGACTGGAAAAAAGAGACCCAGTACTTC.